This paragraph covers one T cell receptor beta chain sequence. The antigen is unknown. Compared with germline, one end of the junction differs, possibly owing to a read error. The PCR contained 60 Vbeta and 13 Jbeta primers. Profiling relied on immunoSEQ multiplex PCR, and the TCRdb table lists in-frame clones only, not all of them. The table has 150,000 to 200,000 clones, about 85% seen once. This sample is drawn from a study of cytomegalovirus exposure and HLA in healthy donors. Study observations and caveats: A missense variant in DCLRE1C was later tied to TCR beta V- and J-gene trimming.

The sequenced material came from PBMCs. The receptor comes from a boy aged 2 to 10 in good health and CMV-seronegative.

CDR3 in DNA: TGTTCCAGCAGCTCCAGGGACTACGAGCAGTACTTC. Its translation: CSSSSRDYEQYF. The chain employs TRBV7-9 and TRBJ2-7; the D gene is possibly TRBD1 (5 bases). The length of the CDR3 is 12 residues. Germline CDR1 and CDR2: SEHNR and FQNEAQ (reference sequence).